What follows are 10 T cell receptor beta chains derived from one specimen sequenced in a study of T cell responses to AZD1222 COVID-19 vaccine. Using immunoSEQ multiplex PCR, the repertoire was profiled, and TCRdb retains in-frame clones only, with some absent. The data show under 200,000 clones, less than 95% seen once. The sequences come from peripheral blood, collected on day 0 of AZD1222 vaccination. The receptor source for this set is an adult in good health.

The rearrangement joins TRBV5-1 to TRBJ1-1; TRBD1 is a possible D gene (6 bases). Germline lookup yields CDR1 SGHRS and CDR2 YFSETQ. The germline V and J ends were trimmed by 6 bases and 4 bases, with 13 bases remaining between them. The CDR3 loop spans 13 amino acids. Here the CDR3 DNA reads TGCGCCAGCACGAGAGGGGGGCCCACTGAAGCTTTCTTT. As protein: CASTRGGPTEAFF.

The J gene is TRBJ2-7, the V gene TRBV5-1, with a tentative D call TRBD1 (8 bases). This CDR3 region has 13 residues. Trimming took 2 bases from V and 5 from J, leaving 11 bases between them. Germline assignment: CDR1 SGHRS and CDR2 YFSETQ. CDR3 in DNA: TGCGCCAGCAGCTTAACAGGGGGGGACGAGCAGTACTTC. Protein product: CASSLTGGDEQYF.

The DNA for the CDR3 is TGTGCCTGGAGCCACCTTTCGGACAGCCGGGTTAATTCACCCCTCCACTTT. Translation: CAWSHLSDSRVNSPLHF. The genes are TRBV30 and TRBJ1-6; weak D call: TRBD1 (6 bases). The CDR3 is made up of 17 amino acids. The V gene lost 3 bases and the J gene lost 6 bases, with 21 bases spanning the gap. Germline V gene data show CDR1 as GTSNPN and CDR2 as SVGIG (reference sequence).

The genes are TRBV5-1 and TRBJ2-1; 10 bases line up with TRBD2. The CDR3 is 15 amino acids. Germline CDR1 and CDR2: SGHRS and YFSETQ. The trim removed 4 bases at V and 7 bases at J, leaving 8 bases unmatched. The DNA of the CDR3 is TGCGCCAGCAGCCTGTTAGCGGGAGGAGGGAATGAGCAGTTCTTC. It specifies CASSLLAGGGNEQFF. The full variable domain, rest sourced from reference TRBV5-1 and TRBJ2-1, is KAGVTQTPRYLIKTRGQQVTLSCSPISGHRSVSWYQQTPGQGLQFLFEYFSETQRNKGNFPGRFSGRQFSNSRSEMNVSTLELGDSALYLCASSLLAGGGNEQFFGPGTRLTVL.

The genes are TRBV15 and TRBJ2-3, with D possibly TRBD2 on 5 matching bases. Germline assignment: CDR1 LNHNV and CDR2 YYDKDF (reference sequence). Trimming took off 0 bases at V and 2 bases at J, with 18 bases between the two ends. This CDR3 has 18 residues. CDR3 amino acids: CATSRDKAGQVFTDTQYF. Here the CDR3 DNA reads TGTGCCACCAGCAGAGATAAGGCGGGCCAGGTATTCACAGATACGCAGTATTTT.

This chain links TRBV6-6 with TRBJ2-2, with TRBD2 matching over 9 bases. J lost 0 bases, V lost 5 bases, and 7 bases had no gene match. Per the germline V gene, CDR1 is MNHNY and CDR2 is SVGAGI (reference sequence). This CDR3 region has 17 residues. The CDR3 reads CASSRTSEIANTGELFF. The CDR3 DNA is TGTGCCAGCAGTCGGACTAGCGAGATCGCGAACACCGGGGAGCTGTTTTTT.

The chain carries TRBV6-5 and TRBJ2-1; no reliable D call. The germline V gene has CDR1 MNHEY and CDR2 SVGAGI. The CDR3 has 15 residues. The V gene lost 5 bases and the J gene lost 12 bases, with 23 bases spanning the gap. CDR3 residues: CASSLTDRSIYAQFF. The CDR3 bases are TGTGCCAGCAGTCTGACCGACCGGTCTATATACGCGCAGTTCTTC.

This clone was counted at least ten times. J is TRBJ2-7 and V is TRBV7-9, with D possibly matching TRBD1 (6 bases). V lost 2 bases, J lost 2 bases, and 13 bases lay in between. The CDR3 spans 15 residues. Germline assignment: CDR1 SEHNR and CDR2 FQNEAQ (reference sequence). CDR3 coding DNA: TGTGCCAGCAGCTTATCAAGGACAGCCACCTACGAGCAGTACTTC. This encodes CASSLSRTATYEQYF.

The rearrangement joins TRBV29-1 to TRBJ1-2; 10 bases line up with TRBD1. CDR3 length: 15 residues. After removal of 2 bases from V and 8 bases from J, the junction contained 11 bases not matched to a gene. Germline V gene data show CDR1 as SQVTM and CDR2 as ANQGSEA. DNA of the CDR3: TGCAGCGTTGAAAAGCTGGACAGGGGGGCGGGAGGCTACACCTTC. Protein sequence: CSVEKLDRGAGGYTF.

The V and J genes are TRBV10-2 and TRBJ1-4; D unresolved. This CDR3 region has 13 residues. The germline gives CDR1 WSHSY, CDR2 SAAADI. V lost 10 bases and J 5 bases, leaving 14 bases between the germline ends. The CDR3: CATSPDGNEKLFF. Here the CDR3 DNA reads TGCGCCACCTCACCGGACGGAAATGAAAAACTGTTTTTT.